Below are 25 T cell receptor beta chains sequenced from a single sample in a study of cytomegalovirus exposure and HLA in healthy donors. PCR was performed using 60 Vbeta and 13 Jbeta primers. Libraries were prepared by immunoSEQ multiplex PCR; TCRdb keeps only in-frame clonotypes and omits some of them. The table shows under 150,000 clones, with about 82% occurring only once. Material for sequencing was PBMCs. These receptors came from a woman aged 40-49 years in good health and CMV-seropositive.

This clone was counted a single time. The rearrangement joins TRBV7-9 to TRBJ2-7; D ambiguous. This CDR3 has 14 amino acids. Trimming took off 5 bases at V and 5 bases at J, with 16 bases between the two ends. Germline CDR1 reads SEHNR; CDR2 reads FQNEAQ (reference sequence). As DNA, the CDR3 is TGTGCCAGCAGCGAACATGCCACCCTGGACGAGCAGTACTTC. As protein: CASSEHATLDEQYF.

J is TRBJ2-5 and V is TRBV2; D perhaps matches TRBD2 (6 bases). The CDR3 contains 15 residues. Trimming removed 6 bases from V and 4 bases from J, with 18 bases in between. Germline CDR1 and CDR2: SNHLY and FYNNEI. The CDR3 protein is CASSPTSLKGETQYF. CDR3 in DNA: TGTGCCAGCAGCCCAACTAGCCTTAAGGGAGAGACCCAGTACTTC.

Regarding this clone: At one end, the junction sequence differs from germline, possibly due to a read error. The chain joins TRBV7-2 to TRBJ1-3; D ambiguous. This CDR3 spans 14 amino acids. Germline V gene sequence: CDR1 SGHTA, CDR2 FQGNSA. The CDR3 sequence is CASSPAASENTIYF. CDR3 coding DNA: TGTGCCAGCAGCCCCGCGGCGTCTGAAAACACCATATATTTT.

The CDR3 DNA reads as TGTGCCAGCAGAACGAGAGCGGTCGCGAACACCGGGGAGCTGTTTTTT. It specifies CASRTRAVANTGELFF. The chain recombines TRBV6-6 with TRBJ2-2; D might be TRBD2 (5 bases). Trimming took off 6 bases at V and 0 bases at J, with 14 bases between the two ends. This CDR3 is built from 16 residues. Per the germline V gene, CDR1 is MNHNY and CDR2 is SVGAGI (reference sequence).

The rearrangement joins TRBV5-4 to TRBJ1-1, with TRBD1 as a possible D gene (5 bases). Germline CDR1 reads SGHNT; CDR2 reads YYREEE (reference sequence). V was shortened by 0 bases and J by 2 bases, with 14 bases between the two germline ends. The CDR3 sequence is 16 residues long. The chain's CDR3 is CASSLGGETTNTEAFF. The CDR3 nucleotides read TGTGCCAGCAGCTTGGGGGGGGAGACAACCAACACTGAAGCTTTCTTT.

J is TRBJ2-5 and V is TRBV6-5; a weak D match, TRBD2 (5 bases). Per the germline V gene, CDR1 is MNHEY and CDR2 is SVGAGI. This CDR3 is built from 12 residues. Trimming removed 5 bases from V and 5 bases from J, with 9 bases in between. This CDR3 is CASSHSVETQYF. DNA for the CDR3: TGTGCCAGCAGTCATAGCGTGGAGACCCAGTACTTC.

The chain couples TRBV9 to TRBJ2-5, with 8 bases matching TRBD1. This CDR3 has 16 residues. Germline values: CDR1 SGDLS, CDR2 YYNGEE. Germline trimming cut 3 bases from V and 0 bases from J; bases unmatched to any gene: 7. The DNA for the CDR3 is TGTGCCAGCAGCGCGCAGGGGGCCCTTTACCAAGAGACCCAGTACTTC. As protein: CASSAQGALYQETQYF.

The rearrangement uses TRBV29-1 and TRBJ2-2, with TRBD1 as a possible D gene (6 bases). The germline V gene has CDR1 SQVTM and CDR2 ANQGSEA. The CDR3 spans 13 residues. Deletions cut 5 bases from V and 5 bases from J, with 12 bases between. DNA of the CDR3: TGCAGCGTTATGCAGGGGAGAACCGGGGAGCTGTTTTTT. Amino acids: CSVMQGRTGELFF.

The DNA for the CDR3 is TGTGCCAGCAGCCAGGGTTGGTTTGGTGAAGCTTTCTTT. It is translated as CASSQGWFGEAFF. The chain is built from TRBV6-1 and TRBJ1-1, with D perhaps matching TRBD1 (5 bases). The ends were cut back, 6 bases at V and 7 bases at J, with 15 bases in the middle. The CDR3 length is 13 residues. Germline lookup yields CDR1 MNHNS and CDR2 SASEGT.

The chain recombines TRBV11-2 with TRBJ1-2; no firm D call. This CDR3 region has 14 residues. The V gene lost 4 bases and the J gene lost 2 bases, with 11 bases spanning the gap. CDR1 and CDR2 from the germline V gene are SGHAT and FQNNGV. DNA of the CDR3: TGTGCCAGCAGCTCCCTCCGGTCCAACTATGGCTACACCTTC. It specifies CASSSLRSNYGYTF.

V and J are TRBV4-1 and TRBJ1-5; D possibly corresponds to TRBD1 (6 bases). Germline CDR1 reads MGHRA; CDR2 reads YSYEKL. This CDR3 comprises 13 residues. With 4 bases removed from V and 7 bases from J, the gap between germline ends came to 11 bases. The CDR3 DNA is TGCGCCAGCAGCCCAGGGGAGTACCAGCCCCAGCATTTT. Translated, it gives CASSPGEYQPQHF.

This CDR3 is CASSVAATNEKLFF. The CDR3 bases are TGTGCCAGCAGCGTAGCTGCAACTAATGAAAAACTGTTTTTT. The rearrangement joins TRBV9 to TRBJ1-4; D not certain. The CDR3 consists of 14 residues. Germline loops: CDR1 SGDLS, CDR2 YYNGEE. V was trimmed by 0 bases and J by 0 bases, leaving 3 bases between them.

The chain combines TRBV28 with TRBJ2-5; D possibly corresponds to TRBD1 (5 bases). Per the germline V gene, CDR1 is MDHEN and CDR2 is SYDVKM. The CDR3 contains 12 residues. Trimming pared 5 bases from V and 5 bases from J, leaving 9 bases between. CDR3 amino acids: CASSINRETQYF. The CDR3 coding sequence is TGTGCCAGCAGTATCAACAGGGAGACCCAGTACTTC.

The chain links TRBV28 to TRBJ2-5; D possibly corresponds to TRBD2 (5 bases). Germline V gene lookup returns CDR1 MDHEN and CDR2 SYDVKM. This CDR3 comprises 15 residues. V shed 5 bases and J shed 4 bases, with 17 bases lying between them. CDR3 sequence: CASSPPLGWGETQYF. The CDR3 nucleotides are TGTGCCAGCAGTCCACCACTAGGGTGGGGAGAGACCCAGTACTTC.

The chain combines TRBV7-8 with TRBJ1-5; D unresolved. Trimming cost V 1 base and J 2 bases, with 12 bases left between them. The CDR3 spans 16 residues. Germline V gives CDR1 SGHVS, CDR2 FQNEAQ. CDR3 nucleotide sequence: TGTGCCAGCAGCTTAGGTCGCAGTTTGGGCAATCAGCCCCAGCATTTT. As protein: CASSLGRSLGNQPQHF.

J is TRBJ2-5 and V is TRBV5-4, with 10 bases that match TRBD1. Germline-derived CDR1 and CDR2 are SGHNT and YYREEE (reference sequence). There are 14 residues in the CDR3. Trimming cost V 0 bases and J 5 bases; bases outside gene matches: 1. CDR3 bases: TGTGCCAGCAGCTTGGGGACAGGGGGGGAGACCCAGTACTTC. Translation gives CASSLGTGGETQYF.

The chain has TRBV5-1 and TRBJ2-1; possible D gene TRBD1, 6 bases. V was trimmed by 1 base and J by 6 bases, leaving 14 bases between them. Germline-derived CDR1 and CDR2 are SGHRS and YFSETQ. The CDR3 extends over 15 amino acids. CDR3 sequence: CASSLRTDDGNEQFF. CDR3 in DNA: TGCGCCAGCAGCTTGCGGACAGACGATGGCAATGAGCAGTTCTTC.

The V gene is TRBV2, the J gene TRBJ2-5, with 10 bases lining up with TRBD1. Germline CDR1 SNHLY, CDR2 FYNNEI. CDR3 length equals 14 residues. Trimming took 4 bases from V and 5 from J; bases not matched to a gene: 4. Written as DNA, the CDR3 is TGTGCCAGCAGTGTGGACAGGGGGAAGGAGACCCAGTACTTC. Translation gives CASSVDRGKETQYF.

This clone was observed once. The chain has TRBV2 and TRBJ2-3, with 11 bases fitting TRBD2. CDR1 SNHLY and CDR2 FYNNEI come from the germline V gene. CDR3 size: 15 residues. With V trimmed by 1 base and J by 7 bases, 4 bases remained unmatched. This chain's CDR3 is CASSEVAGGPNTQYF. Written as DNA, the CDR3 is TGTGCCAGCAGTGAAGTAGCGGGGGGGCCTAATACGCAGTATTTT.

The chain uses TRBV11-2 and TRBJ1-2; D gene unclear. Between the trimmed V and J ends, which lost 5 bases and 2 bases, there was a span of 15 bases. Germline loops: CDR1 SGHAT, CDR2 FQNNGV. The CDR3 extends over 15 amino acids. CDR3 DNA: TGTGCCAGCAGCCCGGCGGCCGGAGGGAACTATGGCTACACCTTC. This encodes CASSPAAGGNYGYTF.

This clone was observed a few times. Other DNA sequences in the sample encode the same CDR3. The chain joins TRBV19 to TRBJ1-4, with D uncertain. Germline V gene lookup returns CDR1 LNHDA and CDR2 SQIVND (reference sequence). This CDR3 is built from 12 residues. V lost 3 bases and J lost 8, with 7 bases in between. The CDR3 DNA sequence: TGTGCCAGTAGTATTCGCGGAGAAAAACTGTTTTTT. Residues: CASSIRGEKLFF.

V usage is TRBV6-1 and J usage is TRBJ2-1; 12 bases match TRBD2. Trimming took 2 bases from V and 8 from J; bases not matched to a gene: 13. CDR3 size: 18 residues. CDR1 MNHNS and CDR2 SASEGT come from the germline V gene. The DNA for the CDR3 is TGTGCCAGCAGTGAACCTAAAGGACTAGCGGGAATGGTGGATGAGCAGTTCTTC. Translated: CASSEPKGLAGMVDEQFF.

This clone occurred a few times. This chain joins TRBV6-6 and TRBJ1-6, with D tentatively TRBD1 (5 bases). Trimming shortened V by 5 bases and J by 4 bases, and 12 bases separated the two germline ends. The length of the CDR3 is 15 residues. Germline CDR1 reads MNHNY; CDR2 reads SVGAGI (reference sequence). The CDR3 loop is CASSPGQVYNSPLHF. The CDR3 coding sequence is TGTGCCAGCAGTCCAGGGCAGGTTTATAATTCACCCCTCCACTTT.

The chain carries TRBV21-1 and TRBJ1-6. TRBV21-1 is assigned pseudogene status. The CDR3 runs 14 residues. DNA of the CDR3: TGTGCCAGCAGCAAAGTTCCGTATAATTCACCCCTCCACTTT. Residues: CASSKVPYNSPLHF.

The chain couples TRBV27 to TRBJ2-1, with 11 bases matching TRBD2. This CDR3 has 15 residues. Germline V gene lookup returns CDR1 MNHEY and CDR2 SMNVEV (reference sequence). The V and J ends lost 4 bases and 1 base, in that order; junction bases with no gene match: 0. The DNA for the CDR3 is TGTGCCAGCAGTTCTAGCGGGGGGTCCTACAATGAGCAGTTCTTC. Its translation: CASSSSGGSYNEQFF.